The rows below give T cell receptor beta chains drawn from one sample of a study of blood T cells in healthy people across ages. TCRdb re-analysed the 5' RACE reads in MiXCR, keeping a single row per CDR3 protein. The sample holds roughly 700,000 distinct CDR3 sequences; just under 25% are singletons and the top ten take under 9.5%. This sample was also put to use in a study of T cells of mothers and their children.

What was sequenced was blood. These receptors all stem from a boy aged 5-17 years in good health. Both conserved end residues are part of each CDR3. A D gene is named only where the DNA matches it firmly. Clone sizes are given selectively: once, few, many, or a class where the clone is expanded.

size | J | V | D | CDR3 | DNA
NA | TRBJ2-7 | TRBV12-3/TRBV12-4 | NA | CAIAGADHLGEQYF | TGTGCCATCGCGGGGGCAGACCATCTCGGTGAGCAGTACTTC
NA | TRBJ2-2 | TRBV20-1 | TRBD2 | CSAREAGESGELFF | TGCAGTGCTAGAGAGGCGGGGGAGTCCGGGGAGCTGTTTTTT
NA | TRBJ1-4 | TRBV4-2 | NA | CASSQENRVEKLFF | TGTGCCAGCAGCCAAGAGAACAGGGTTGAAAAACTGTTTTTT
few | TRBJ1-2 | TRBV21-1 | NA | CASSNFTGLNYGYTF | TGTGCCAGCAGCAATTTCACAGGACTTAACTATGGCTACACCTTC
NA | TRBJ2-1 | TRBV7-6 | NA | CASSPYITYQSSYNEQFF | TGTGCCAGCAGTCCTTATATCACATACCAAAGCTCCTACAATGAGCAGTTCTTC
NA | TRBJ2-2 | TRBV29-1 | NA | CSAERGAGELFF | TGCAGCGCCGAACGGGGCGCCGGGGAGCTGTTTTTT
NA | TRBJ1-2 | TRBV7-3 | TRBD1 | CASSLTKTGALGYTF | TGTGCCAGCAGCTTAACCAAAACAGGGGCACTTGGCTACACCTTC
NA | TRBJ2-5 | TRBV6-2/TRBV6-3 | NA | CASSTQGIQETQYF | TGTGCCAGCAGCACACAGGGTATCCAAGAGACCCAGTACTTC
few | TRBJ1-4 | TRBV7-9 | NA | CASSGEGRGRLFF | TGTGCCAGCAGTGGGGAGGGACGTGGCAGACTGTTTTTT
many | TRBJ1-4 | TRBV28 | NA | CASSSQATNEKLFF | TGTGCCAGCAGTTCCCAGGCAACTAATGAAAAACTGTTTTTT
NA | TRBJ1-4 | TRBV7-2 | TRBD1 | CASSERTGNEKLFF | TGTGCCAGCAGCGAAAGGACAGGGAATGAAAAACTGTTTTTT
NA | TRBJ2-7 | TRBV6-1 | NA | CASSEGSSEQYF | TGTGCCAGCAGTGAAGGAAGTAGCGAGCAGTACTTC
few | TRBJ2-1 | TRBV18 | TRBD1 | CASSPGTGGDEQFF | TGTGCCAGCTCACCAGGGACAGGCGGCGATGAGCAGTTCTTC